These T cell receptor beta chains were read from a single sample in a study of siplizumab effects on memory and regulatory T cells. Method: immunoSEQ multiplex PCR; TCRdb's copy keeps in-frame clones and lacks some. In the table there are about 100,000 clones, about nine tenths of which are singletons. The sample was non-Treg CD4+ T cells sorted from blood. Every receptor here comes from a human donor in good health. The CDR3 runs from the conserved cysteine through the conserved F or W. Each record gives: J gene, V gene, clone size, CDR3 length, D gene, CDR3 protein, CDR3 DNA. A D gene is named only where the DNA matches it firmly. Expanded clones are given a class, and other clones once, few, many or no size at all.

J: TRBJ1-5; V: TRBV30; size: NA; length: 12; D: NA; CDR3: CAWSVRPGPQHF; DNA: TGTGCCTGGAGTGTACGGCCGGGGCCCCAGCATTTT
J: TRBJ1-1; V: TRBV19; size: NA; length: 13; D: NA; CDR3: CASSTVRDTEAFF; DNA: TGTGCCAGTAGTACGGTCCGGGACACCGAAGCTTTCTTT
J: TRBJ1-1; V: TRBV6-5; size: NA; length: 11; D: NA; CDR3: CASSRDREAFF; DNA: TGTGCCAGCAGCCGGGACCGTGAAGCTTTCTTT
J: TRBJ2-3; V: TRBV11-2; size: NA; length: 16; D: TRBD2; CDR3: CASSRGLAGVADTQYF; DNA: TGTGCCAGCAGCCGGGGACTAGCGGGAGTAGCAGATACGCAGTATTTT
J: TRBJ1-1; V: TRBV29-1; size: NA; length: 15; D: NA; CDR3: CSGRVWGQGNTEAFF; DNA: TGCAGCGGCCGTGTTTGGGGGCAAGGGAACACTGAAGCTTTCTTT
J: TRBJ2-3; V: TRBV2; size: NA; length: 17; D: TRBD2; CDR3: CASTQATSGASTDTQYF; DNA: TGTGCCAGCACCCAGGCGACTAGCGGAGCTAGCACAGATACGCAGTATTTT
J: TRBJ2-7; V: TRBV7-6; size: NA; length: 13; D: NA; CDR3: CASSFTRGSEQYF; DNA: TGTGCCAGCAGCTTTACGAGGGGCTCCGAGCAGTACTTC
J: TRBJ2-7; V: TRBV4-3; size: NA; length: 15; D: TRBD2; CDR3: CASSQDSGSGYEQYF; DNA: TGCGCCAGCAGCCAAGACAGCGGGAGTGGGTACGAGCAGTACTTC
J: TRBJ2-1; V: TRBV18; size: NA; length: 13; D: NA; CDR3: CASSPDLWDEQFF; DNA: TGTGCCAGCTCACCGGACCTTTGGGATGAGCAGTTCTTC
J: TRBJ2-5; V: TRBV9; size: NA; length: 13; D: NA; CDR3: CASSPAPQETQYF; DNA: TGTGCCAGCAGCCCGGCCCCCCAAGAGACCCAGTACTTC
J: TRBJ2-7; V: TRBV11-1; size: NA; length: 16; D: TRBD1; CDR3: CASSSLAGTGRYEQYF; DNA: TGTGCCAGCAGCTCCCTAGCCGGGACAGGGCGGTACGAGCAGTACTTC
J: TRBJ1-5; V: TRBV28; size: few; length: 15; D: NA; CDR3: CASSFILVGGQPQHF; DNA: TGTGCCAGCAGTTTCATATTAGTCGGGGGCCAGCCCCAGCATTTT
J: TRBJ2-4; V: TRBV21-1; size: NA; length: 15; D: NA; CDR3: CASSKEGLVWNIQYF; DNA: TGTGCCAGCAGCAAAGAGGGACTAGTCTGGAACATTCAGTACTTC
J: TRBJ2-3; V: TRBV9; size: NA; length: 12; D: NA; CDR3: CASSPIAKTQYF; DNA: TGTGCCAGCAGCCCCATAGCTAAAACGCAGTATTTT
J: TRBJ2-1; V: TRBV19; size: NA; length: 16; D: NA; CDR3: CASHKGTSFGYNEQFF; DNA: TGTGCCAGTCATAAAGGGACCTCATTTGGCTACAATGAGCAGTTCTTC
J: TRBJ2-4; V: TRBV5-4; size: NA; length: 12; D: NA; CDR3: CASSLAGGREYF; DNA: TGTGCCAGCAGCTTGGCTGGGGGCAGGGAGTACTTC
J: TRBJ2-7; V: TRBV6-1; size: NA; length: 15; D: NA; CDR3: CASSEARPPIYEQYF; DNA: TGTGCCAGCAGTGAAGCCAGGCCACCCATCTACGAGCAGTACTTC